This TCR beta chain was identified in a study of cytomegalovirus exposure and HLA in healthy donors. Study-wide points: In vitro experiments confirmed that a few CMV-associated chains were specific for CMV antigens. A later look showed TCR association rates differing by HLA locus, highest for DRB1 and lowest for HLA-C. Among immune exposure information, only CMV serostatus was available. Certain indistinguishable V segments, among them TRBV6-2 and TRBV6-3, were excluded.

Germline CDR1 is LNHNV and CDR2 is YYDKDF (reference sequence). CDR3 length: 16 residues. Trimming took 0 bases from V and 0 from J, leaving 10 bases between them. As to this clone: Its antigen is unknown.

The PCR employed 60 Vbeta primers together with 13 Jbeta primers. Sequencing was performed with immunoSEQ multiplex PCR; in TCRdb, only in-frame clones are kept and a portion is missing. Of around 140,000 clones listed, approximately 87% are singletons. Sequenced: PBMCs. The gene calls are TRBV15 and TRBJ2-3; D is perhaps TRBD1 (5 bases). This clonotype was obtained from a man aged 40-55 years in good health and CMV-seronegative. The CDR3 is CATSRDGRGSTDTQYF. CDR3 nucleotide sequence: TGTGCCACCAGCAGAGATGGAAGGGGAAGCACAGATACGCAGTATTTT.